This T cell receptor beta chain was captured by sequencing in a study of early T cells in non-severe SARS-CoV-2 infection (dated by TCRdb to 2020 to 2022). In the study overall: TCR sequencing used bulk RNA from unsorted whole blood, so alpha and beta chains could not be paired.

The study was a case-control design nested within a healthcare worker cohort in London, UK, with weekly nasopharyngeal swab PCR tests and blood sampling. Healthcare workers were enrolled in the week of the UK lockdown, from 23 to 31 March 2020, and were followed every week for up to roughly 16 weeks. Trimming removed 6 bases from V and 4 bases from J, leaving 14 bases between the germline ends. Reading from cysteine to phenylalanine, the CDR3 counts 14 amino acids. This entry keeps only the CDR3 DNA: 42 bases, framed from base 1. CDR1 and CDR2 are drawn from the germline V gene: ENHRY, SYGVKD. The study at large found these results: Matching against VDJdb was skewed toward anti-spike CD8 responses, likely underestimated virus-specific expansions, and missed private and CD4 specificities.

This clonotype has more than one count but fewer than ten. The specificity of this receptor is unknown. Base qualities were left out, and no much larger clone turns up one base away. Libraries were prepared through 5' RACE. Sequencing was carried out with a NextSeq 500. Unique molecular identifiers were attached to individual cDNA molecules in the TCR library protocol so that sequencing error and PCR bias could be corrected. Both TCR alpha and beta chains were sequenced, and tight co-correlation was observed between alpha and beta sequence abundances in each sample. In the source study's methods: V gene, J gene and CDR3 annotation of TCR sequences was performed with Decombinator V4. TCRs were defined as expanded if a significant change between any two time points was detected under a Poisson model with p below 0.0001. TCR abundances were normalised to the total number of TCRs sequenced per sample and expressed as counts per million. TRAV1-2 paired with TRAJ12, TRAJ20 or TRAJ33 defined MAIT TCRs, while TRAV10 paired with TRAJ18 defined iNKT TCRs. VDJdb, accessed on 1 November 2021, was searched for TCRs annotated for CMV, EBV and SARS-CoV-2, and TCRs annotated for more than one antigen were excluded. TCRdb's own reprocessing of the public reads used fastp at Q25 and MiXCR and kept productive beta chains. Every CDR3 protein is listed once, alongside the most common genes and DNA of its rows. The V and J calls and clone size are TCRdb's, not the authors'. The sample includes around 68,000 distinct CDR3 sequences, with 10% to 15% observed a single time. In total, the top ten clones hold more than 1.2% of the sample.

This TCR was recovered from an adult who was a healthcare worker with PCR-confirmed SARS-CoV-2 infection or an uninfected control (not recorded which). The sequencing used whole blood, collected at baseline. The rearrangement combines TRBV10-3 with TRBJ2-3; matching of 6 bases hints at TRBD1 as the D gene. Here is the DNA: TGTGCCATCAGCGATACCAGGGGACCAGATACGCAGTATTTT. The encoded protein is CAISDTRGPDTQYF.